One and the same sample provided the 32 T cell receptor beta chains below, sequenced in a study of blood T cell repertoires in COVID-19. Clones were sequenced by immunoSEQ multiplex PCR, and TCRdb holds only the in-frame ones, with some missing. The sample contains about 150,000 clones, 65% to 85% of which appear only once. The sample consisted of peripheral blood. Every receptor here comes from an elderly woman with acute or convalescent COVID-19.

The V call is TRBV7-8, the J call TRBJ2-2; perhaps TRBD1 as D (6 bases). The CDR3 length is 14 residues. V lost 5 bases, J lost 5 bases, and 12 bases lay in between. Germline lookup yields CDR1 SGHVS and CDR2 FQNEAQ. CDR3 residues: CASSPDSKTGELFF. The CDR3 DNA reads TGTGCCAGCAGCCCGGACAGTAAGACCGGGGAGCTGTTTTTT.

The chain has TRBV11-1 and TRBJ1-2, with 8 bases that match TRBD1. Trimming at V came to 6 bases and at J to 1 base, leaving 7 bases not matched to a gene. The germline V gene encodes CDR1 SGHAT and CDR2 FQDESV (reference sequence). This CDR3 region has 15 residues. The CDR3 loop is CASSRGQGLNYGYTF. In nucleotides, the CDR3 is TGTGCCAGCAGTCGTGGACAGGGTCTTAACTATGGCTACACCTTC.

Concerning this clone: Other DNA sequences from this sample encode an identical CDR3 as well. The V call is TRBV18, the J call TRBJ1-2; possibly TRBD1 for D (6 bases). The germline V gene has CDR1 KGHSH and CDR2 LQKENI. Trimming removed 2 bases from V and 6 bases from J, with 7 bases in between. The CDR3 runs to 12 residues. CDR3 amino acids: CASSPSGDGYTF. CDR3 coding DNA: TGTGCCAGCTCACCATCAGGGGATGGCTACACCTTC. Full variable domain (remainder filled in from reference TRBV18 and TRBJ1-2): NAGVMQNPRHLVRRRGQEARLRCSPMKGHSHVYWYRQLPEEGLKFMVYLQKENIIDESGMPKERFSAEFPKEGPSILRIQQVVRGDSAAYFCASSPSGDGYTFGSGTRLTVV.

A few counts support this clone. The chain has TRBV30 and TRBJ1-2, with 9 nucleotides matching TRBD1. Germline V CDR1 and CDR2: GTSNPN, SVGIG (reference sequence). CDR3 length: 13 amino acids. Germline trimming cut 6 bases from V and 8 bases from J; bases unmatched to any gene: 10. This CDR3 is CACPGQGGRGYTF. Here the CDR3 DNA reads TGTGCCTGTCCGGGACAGGGAGGGAGGGGCTACACCTTC.

DNA for the CDR3: TGTGCCAGCAGGGCCAGGGAGGGGGAAAAACTGTTTTTT. Its protein product is CASRAREGEKLFF. J is TRBJ1-4 and V is TRBV6-5; tentative D call: TRBD1 (5 bases). Per germline, CDR1 MNHEY and CDR2 SVGAGI. This CDR3 comprises 13 residues. Trimming shortened V by 6 bases and J by 8 bases, and 13 bases separated the two germline ends.

The chain combines TRBV7-8 with TRBJ2-5, with D unresolved. V lost 4 bases and J lost 3, with 6 bases in between. This CDR3 has 12 amino acids. Per germline, CDR1 SGHVS and CDR2 FQNEAQ. The CDR3 sequence is CASSSYKETQYF. The CDR3 DNA is TGTGCCAGCAGCTCCTATAAAGAGACCCAGTACTTC.

V and J are TRBV11-2 and TRBJ2-1, with TRBD1 matching 8 bases. The CDR3 loop spans 16 amino acids. The V segment lost 1 base and the J segment 10 bases; nucleotides outside the gene matches: 12. CDR1 is SGHAT and CDR2 is FQNNGV in the germline V gene. This CDR3 is CASSLGLLWDRKEQFF. CDR3 coding DNA: TGTGCCAGCAGCTTAGGTCTCCTGTGGGACAGGAAAGAGCAGTTCTTC.

The table lists this clone with a few counts. The chain recombines TRBV29-1 with TRBJ1-1; a weak D match, TRBD1 (6 bases). Trimming stripped 4 bases from V and 0 bases from J, with 9 bases between. This CDR3 contains 13 residues. Germline CDR1 and CDR2: SQVTM and ANQGSEA. The CDR3 nucleotides are TGCAGCGTTGCCGGACAGATGAACACTGAAGCTTTCTTT. It yields the protein CSVAGQMNTEAFF.

The chain uses TRBV7-6 and TRBJ2-2, with TRBD1 matching 10 bases. The germline gives CDR1 SGHVS, CDR2 FNYEAQ. The CDR3 is 19 residues long. After removal of 6 bases from V and 4 bases from J, the junction contained 17 bases not matched to a gene. DNA of the CDR3: TGTGCCAGCAGTCACCCTGGCAGGGGGACAGGGGTAGCCACCGGGGAGCTGTTTTTT. It is translated as CASSHPGRGTGVATGELFF.

The gene calls are TRBV30 and TRBJ2-3; TRBD2 matches 10 bases. The ends lost 5 bases at V and 3 bases at J; junction bases unmatched: 5. There are 14 residues in the CDR3. From germline, CDR1 is GTSNPN and CDR2 SVGIG (reference sequence). The chain's CDR3 is CAWGHSGGTDTQYF. CDR3 in DNA: TGTGCCTGGGGCCATAGCGGGGGGACAGATACGCAGTATTTT.

The rearrangement links TRBV5-1 to TRBJ1-6; D is ambiguous. Germline loops: CDR1 SGHRS, CDR2 YFSETQ. The CDR3 contains 14 residues. With 4 bases removed from V and 6 bases from J, the gap between germline ends came to 11 bases. CDR3 in amino acids: CASSPDIFNSPLHF. For the CDR3, the DNA is TGCGCCAGCAGCCCCGACATTTTTAATTCACCCCTCCACTTT.

The chain employs TRBV7-9 and TRBJ2-1; D gene unclear. V was shortened by 5 bases and J by 0 bases, with 11 bases between the two germline ends. CDR1 is SEHNR and CDR2 is FQNEAQ in the germline V gene (reference sequence). CDR3 size: 15 residues. CDR3 protein: CASSADLISYNEQFF. Written as DNA, the CDR3 is TGTGCCAGCAGCGCAGACTTGATCTCCTACAATGAGCAGTTCTTC.

The chain couples TRBV29-1 to TRBJ2-3; possible D gene TRBD2, 7 bases. This CDR3 contains 15 residues. Trimming cost V 7 bases and J 2 bases, with 19 bases left between them. The germline V gene has CDR1 SQVTM and CDR2 ANQGSEA. CDR3 bases: TGCAGCGCTAACGAGGGGAGGGGGAACACAGATACGCAGTATTTT. It is translated as CSANEGRGNTDTQYF.

The J gene is TRBJ1-1, the V gene TRBV2, with 8 bases aligning to TRBD1. Germline loops: CDR1 SNHLY, CDR2 FYNNEI. The CDR3 sequence is 15 residues long. V lost 5 bases and J lost 6; bases outside the gene matches: 11. The CDR3 coding sequence is TGTGCCAGCAGTAAAACAACAGGGGGGCCTCCTGAAGCTTTCTTT. It translates to CASSKTTGGPPEAFF.

The CDR3 protein is CASVGPGTPSNQPQHF. CDR3 nucleotides: TGTGCCAGCGTTGGACCCGGGACTCCTAGCAATCAGCCCCAGCATTTT. This chain joins TRBV19 and TRBJ1-5, with a possible D match to TRBD1 (5 bases). CDR1 and CDR2 (germline): LNHDA, SQIVND (reference sequence). Trimming cost V 9 bases and J 0 bases, with 18 bases left between them. The CDR3 is 16 residues long.

The chain uses TRBV14 and TRBJ2-5, with D possibly matching TRBD2 (6 bases). The CDR3 spans 13 residues. Deletions cut 5 bases from V and 3 bases from J, with 10 bases between. Germline V gives CDR1 SGHDN, CDR2 FVKESK. CDR3 sequence (DNA): TGTGCCAGCAGCTCCTGGGGGGAAGAGACCCAGTACTTC. This sequence encodes CASSSWGEETQYF.

The chain is built from TRBV18 and TRBJ1-1; 7 nucleotides agree with TRBD1. The germline V gene has CDR1 KGHSH and CDR2 LQKENI. The CDR3 contains 14 residues. V was clipped by 4 bases and J by 0 bases; unmatched bases: 2. As DNA, the CDR3 is TGTGCCAGCTCACGGGGACAGTTGAACACTGAAGCTTTCTTT. This codes for CASSRGQLNTEAFF.

This sequence joins TRBV15 and TRBJ2-2; 11 positions match TRBD1. The V gene end was trimmed by 7 bases and the J gene end by 5 bases; junction bases not matched to a gene: 6. The germline CDR1 and CDR2 sequences are LNHNV and YYDKDF (reference sequence). The length of the CDR3 is 15 residues. The CDR3 nucleotides are TGTGCCACCAACAAAGGACAGGGGGCGACCGGGGAGCTGTTTTTT. Translation gives CATNKGQGATGELFF.

The chain uses TRBV9 and TRBJ1-1; 8 bases are shared with TRBD1. The V and J ends lost 0 bases and 6 bases, in that order; junction bases with no gene match: 10. Germline V gives CDR1 SGDLS, CDR2 YYNGEE. This CDR3 spans 16 amino acids. The CDR3 loop is CASSVGGQGAVSEAFF. Written as DNA, the CDR3 is TGTGCCAGCAGCGTAGGGGGGCAGGGGGCAGTTTCTGAAGCTTTCTTT.

The V gene is TRBV27, the J gene TRBJ2-7, with D tentatively TRBD2 (6 bases). The germline V gene encodes CDR1 MNHEY and CDR2 SMNVEV (reference sequence). Between the trimmed V and J ends, which lost 6 bases and 4 bases, there was a span of 22 bases. The CDR3 totals 16 residues. The CDR3 nucleotides are TGTGCCAGCAGCCCAGGGTGGAGCCCGGGGGAATACGAGCAGTACTTC. This encodes CASSPGWSPGEYEQYF.

This clone has a single count. The chain carries TRBV3-1 (or the pseudogene TRBV3-2) and TRBJ2-5, with 10 bases aligning to TRBD2. The trim removed 5 bases at V and 5 bases at J, leaving 8 bases unmatched. The germline V gene has CDR1 LGHDT and CDR2 YNNKEL (reference sequence). The CDR3 length is 15 residues. The CDR3 protein is CASSKAGGPGETQYF. Written as DNA, the CDR3 is TGTGCCAGCAGCAAAGCGGGGGGGCCGGGGGAGACCCAGTACTTC.

The V and J genes are TRBV19 and TRBJ1-5, with 7 bases aligning to TRBD1. The V and J ends lost 4 bases and 0 bases, in that order; junction bases with no gene match: 6. Germline assignment: CDR1 LNHDA and CDR2 SQIVND (reference sequence). The CDR3 is made up of 16 amino acids. CDR3 nucleotides: TGTGCCAGTAGTACTCCGACAGGGTATAGCAATCAGCCCCAGCATTTT. It translates to CASSTPTGYSNQPQHF. Complete variable domain (other parts from reference TRBV19 and TRBJ1-5): DGGITQSPKYLFRKEGQNVTLSCEQNLNHDAMYWYRQDPGQGLRLIYYSQIVNDFQKGDIAEGYSVSREKKESFPLTVTSAQKNPTAFYLCASSTPTGYSNQPQHFGDGTRLSIL.

This clone was counted a single time. The chain has TRBV5-1 and TRBJ1-4; D is ambiguous. V shed 0 bases and J shed 6 bases, with 18 bases lying between them. Germline lookup yields CDR1 SGHRS and CDR2 YFSETQ. The CDR3 length is 17 residues. The CDR3 is CASSLAPGAGSHEKLFF. DNA for the CDR3: TGCGCCAGCAGCTTGGCCCCTGGTGCAGGTTCTCATGAAAAACTGTTTTTT.

This chain links TRBV5-1 with TRBJ1-2, with 7 bases fitting TRBD1. The CDR3 length is 13 residues. Germline assignment: CDR1 SGHRS and CDR2 YFSETQ. Germline trimming cut 0 bases from V and 9 bases from J; bases unmatched to any gene: 5. The CDR3 reads CASSLDGTVSYTF. Here the CDR3 DNA reads TGCGCCAGCAGCTTGGATGGGACAGTGAGCTACACCTTC.

V is TRBV3-1 (or the pseudogene TRBV3-2) and J is TRBJ2-7, with D possibly matching TRBD1 (5 bases). Trimming removed 1 base from V and 4 bases from J, with 14 bases in between. CDR1 and CDR2 from the germline V gene are LGHDT and YNNKEL (reference sequence). The CDR3 totals 15 residues. The CDR3 reads CASSQVQGRFYEQYF. The CDR3 region has the DNA TGTGCCAGCAGCCAAGTTCAGGGTAGATTTTACGAGCAGTACTTC.

The chain employs TRBV19 and TRBJ1-1, with D perhaps TRBD1 (6 bases). Germline V lookup: CDR1 LNHDA, CDR2 SQIVND (reference sequence). V lost 3 bases and J 1 base, leaving 12 bases between the germline ends. This CDR3 has 15 residues. CDR3: CASSIRGRTNTEAFF. Written as DNA, the CDR3 is TGTGCCAGTAGTATCAGGGGACGGACGAACACTGAAGCTTTCTTT.

This clone came up once. This rearrangement joins TRBV19 to TRBJ2-1; 10 bases agree with TRBD2. In germline, CDR1 is LNHDA, CDR2 SQIVND (reference sequence). V was pared by 5 bases and J by 10 bases, with 5 bases of the junction left unmatched. The CDR3 consists of 13 residues. CDR3: CASSLAGVKEQFF. Here the CDR3 DNA reads TGTGCCAGTAGTCTAGCGGGAGTGAAGGAGCAGTTCTTC.

This clone was picked up one time. CDR3 protein: CASSLDLAGGRVTDTQYF. The CDR3 DNA sequence: TGCGCCAGCAGCCTGGATCTAGCGGGAGGTCGCGTCACAGATACGCAGTATTTT. V gene TRBV5-1 combines with J gene TRBJ2-3; TRBD2 matches at 11 bases. The CDR3 runs to 18 residues. V lost 4 bases and J lost 2; bases outside the gene matches: 12. Germline loops: CDR1 SGHRS, CDR2 YFSETQ.

The V call is TRBV10-3, the J call TRBJ2-1; 10 bases agree with TRBD2. Germline values: CDR1 ENHRY, CDR2 SYGVKD. Unmatched junction bases numbered 8, after V lost 10 bases and J lost 5 bases. The CDR3 extends over 14 amino acids. The CDR3 sequence is CASSPSGGDNEQFF. Written as DNA, the CDR3 is TGTGCCAGCAGCCCCAGCGGGGGGGACAATGAGCAGTTCTTC.

This chain joins TRBV5-1 and TRBJ1-1, with a weak D call TRBD1 (5 bases). V gave up 4 bases and J gave up 3 bases, with 16 bases separating them. Per the germline V gene, CDR1 is SGHRS and CDR2 is YFSETQ. The CDR3 sequence is 15 residues long. The CDR3 sequence is CASSAQGALYTEAFF. In DNA, the CDR3 is TGCGCCAGCAGCGCCCAGGGTGCGTTGTACACTGAAGCTTTCTTT.

The CDR3 DNA follows: TGCGCCAGCAGCCAAGTTCTCTCCACTAGCGACTACGAGCAGTACTTC. Protein sequence: CASSQVLSTSDYEQYF. V gene TRBV4-1 combines with J gene TRBJ2-7; 7 nucleotides match TRBD2. Germline CDR1 is MGHRA and CDR2 is YSYEKL. V shed 1 base and J 3 bases; nucleotides not matched to a gene: 9. The CDR3 is made up of 16 amino acids.

This chain uses TRBV18 with TRBJ1-6; D may be TRBD1 (5 bases). V was pared by 3 bases and J by 10 bases, with 13 bases between. Germline CDR1 KGHSH, CDR2 LQKENI. The CDR3 length is 14 residues. DNA of the CDR3: TGTGCCAGCTCACCGGATGATGGGGCATCACCCCTCCACTTT. The encoded protein is CASSPDDGASPLHF.